This T cell receptor (beta chain) is drawn from a study of blood T cell repertoires in COVID-19. After removal of 1 base from V and 5 bases from J, the junction contained 6 bases not matched to a gene. This CDR3 has 15 residues. Germline V gene lookup returns CDR1 SGHVS and CDR2 FQNEAQ. Participants were aged roughly 18 to 90 years from about two dozen US areas. Sequencing was performed with immunoSEQ multiplex PCR; in TCRdb, only in-frame clones are kept and a portion is missing. Of over 350,000 clones in the sample, 88% were seen once. The chain joins TRBV7-8 to TRBJ2-5; TRBD2 agrees at 8 bases. This TCR was recovered from a woman in her 30s with acute COVID-19. Sequencing was done on a sample of PBMCs or T cells enriched from blood (not recorded which). The CDR3 protein is CASSLGRTSPETQYF. CDR3 sequence (DNA): TGTGCCAGCAGCTTAGGTCGGACTAGCCCGGAGACCCAGTACTTC.